This paragraph covers one T cell receptor (beta chain) sequence. The entry originates in a study of cytomegalovirus exposure and HLA in healthy donors. The primer mix had 60 Vbeta and 13 Jbeta primers. Assay used: immunoSEQ multiplex PCR; TCRdb lists only in-frame clones, some missing. Among 200,000 or so clones, 70% to 85% were seen once, and the ten largest hold 0.22%. V lost 1 base and J 0 bases, leaving 6 bases between the germline ends. This CDR3 has 14 amino acids. Germline CDR1 SGHTA, CDR2 FQGNSA. This receptor was identified in a girl aged 2 to 10 in good health and CMV-seronegative. Sequencing input: PBMCs. This chain uses TRBV7-2 with TRBJ1-2; D is undetermined. CDR3 in amino acids: CASSLGGANYGYTF. The CDR3 nucleotides read TGTGCCAGCAGCTTAGGGGGAGCTAACTATGGCTACACCTTC.